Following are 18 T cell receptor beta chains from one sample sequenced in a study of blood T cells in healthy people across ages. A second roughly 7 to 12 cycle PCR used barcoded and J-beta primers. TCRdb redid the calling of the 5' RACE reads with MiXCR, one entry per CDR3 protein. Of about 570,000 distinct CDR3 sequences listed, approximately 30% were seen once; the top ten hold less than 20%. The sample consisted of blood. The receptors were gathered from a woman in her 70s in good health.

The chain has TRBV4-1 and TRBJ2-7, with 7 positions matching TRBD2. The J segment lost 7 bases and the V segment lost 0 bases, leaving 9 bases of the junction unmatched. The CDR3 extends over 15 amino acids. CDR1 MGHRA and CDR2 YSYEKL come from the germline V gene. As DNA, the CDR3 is TGCGCCAGCAGCCAAGAAGGTGGGGGGGAGTTAGAGCAGTACTTC. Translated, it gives CASSQEGGGELEQYF.

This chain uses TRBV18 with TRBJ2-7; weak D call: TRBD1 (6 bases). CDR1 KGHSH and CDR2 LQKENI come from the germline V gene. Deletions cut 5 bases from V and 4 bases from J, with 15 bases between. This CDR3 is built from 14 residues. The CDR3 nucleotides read TGTGCCAGCTCATCCAGCGCAGGGGCGTACGAGCAGTACTTC. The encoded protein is CASSSSAGAYEQYF.

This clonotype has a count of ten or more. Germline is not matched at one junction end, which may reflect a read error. This chain's CDR3 is CASSLGVQETQYF. CDR3 bases: TGTGCCAGCAGCTTAGGGGTCCAAGAGACCCAGTACTTC. The V gene is TRBV5-1, the J gene TRBJ2-5; tentatively, D is TRBD1 (5 bases). The CDR3 is 13 amino acids. Per germline, CDR1 SGHRS and CDR2 YFSETQ.

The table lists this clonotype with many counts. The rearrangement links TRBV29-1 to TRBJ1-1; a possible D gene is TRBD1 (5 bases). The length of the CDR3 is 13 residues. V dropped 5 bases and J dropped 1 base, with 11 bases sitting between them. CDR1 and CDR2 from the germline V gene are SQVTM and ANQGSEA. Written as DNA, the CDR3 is TGCAGCGTTCGGCAGGGACCGAACACTGAAGCTTTCTTT. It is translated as CSVRQGPNTEAFF.

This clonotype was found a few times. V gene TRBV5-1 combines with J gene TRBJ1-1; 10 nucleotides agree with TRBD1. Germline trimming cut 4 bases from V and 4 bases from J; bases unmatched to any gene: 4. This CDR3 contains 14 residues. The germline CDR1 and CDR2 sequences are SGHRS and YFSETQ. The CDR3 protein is CASSTGQGVTEAFF. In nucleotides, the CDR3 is TGCGCCAGCAGCACCGGACAGGGGGTCACTGAAGCTTTCTTT.

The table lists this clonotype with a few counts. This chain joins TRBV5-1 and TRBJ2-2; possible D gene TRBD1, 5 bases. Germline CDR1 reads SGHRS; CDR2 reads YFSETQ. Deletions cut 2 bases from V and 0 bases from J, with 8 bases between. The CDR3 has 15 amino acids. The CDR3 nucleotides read TGCGCCAGCAGCTTTGGCAGGGCGAACACCGGGGAGCTGTTTTTT. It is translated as CASSFGRANTGELFF.

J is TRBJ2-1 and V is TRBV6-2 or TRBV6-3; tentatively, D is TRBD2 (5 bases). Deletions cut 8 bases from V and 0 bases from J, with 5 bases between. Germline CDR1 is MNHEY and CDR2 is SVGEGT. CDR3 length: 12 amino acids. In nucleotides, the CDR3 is TGTGCCAGCGAGGGCTCCTACAATGAGCAGTTCTTC. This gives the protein CASEGSYNEQFF.

CDR3 region: CSASRQGAYGYTF. DNA of the CDR3: TGCAGTGCTAGCCGGCAGGGGGCATATGGCTACACCTTC. V usage is TRBV20-1 and J usage is TRBJ1-2; 8 nucleotides match TRBD1. The CDR3 has 13 amino acids. Germline lookup yields CDR1 DFQATT and CDR2 SNEGSKA (reference sequence). Unmatched junction bases numbered 5, after V lost 3 bases and J lost 5 bases.

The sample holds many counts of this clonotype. The CDR3 DNA reads as TGTGCCAGCAGTCCGCAGGAGTATACGCAGTATTTT. Translated, it gives CASSPQEYTQYF. The chain recombines TRBV12-3 or TRBV12-4 with TRBJ2-3; no clear D. Trimming took 5 bases from V and 7 from J, leaving 10 bases between them. The CDR3 has 12 amino acids.

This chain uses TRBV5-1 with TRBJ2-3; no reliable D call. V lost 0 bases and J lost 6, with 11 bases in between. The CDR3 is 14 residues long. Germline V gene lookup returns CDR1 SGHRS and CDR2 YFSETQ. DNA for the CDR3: TGCGCCAGCAGCTTGGTGGGTGTCGAGGATACGCAGTATTTT. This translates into CASSLVGVEDTQYF.

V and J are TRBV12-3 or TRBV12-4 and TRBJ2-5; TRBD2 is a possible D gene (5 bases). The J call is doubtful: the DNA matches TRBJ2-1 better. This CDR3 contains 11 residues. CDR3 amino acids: CASAPGDEQFF. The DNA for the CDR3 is TGTGCCAGCGCCCCCGGGGATGAGCAGTTCTTC.

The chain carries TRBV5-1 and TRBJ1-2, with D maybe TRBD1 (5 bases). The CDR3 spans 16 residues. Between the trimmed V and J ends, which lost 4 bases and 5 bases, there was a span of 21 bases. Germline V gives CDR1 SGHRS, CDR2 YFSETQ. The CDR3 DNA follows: TGCGCCAGCAGCCTCCTCCCCGGGACGGCCACTTATGGCTACACCTTC. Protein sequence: CASSLLPGTATYGYTF. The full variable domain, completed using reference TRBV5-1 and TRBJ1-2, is KAGVTQTPRYLIKTRGQQVTLSCSPISGHRSVSWYQQTPGQGLQFLFEYFSETQRNKGNFPGRFSGRQFSNSRSEMNVSTLELGDSALYLCASSLLPGTATYGYTFGSGTRLTVV.

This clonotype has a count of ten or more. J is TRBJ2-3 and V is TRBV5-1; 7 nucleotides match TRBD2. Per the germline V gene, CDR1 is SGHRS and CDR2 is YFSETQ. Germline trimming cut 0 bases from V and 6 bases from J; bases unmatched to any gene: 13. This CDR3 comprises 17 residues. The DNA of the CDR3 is TGCGCCAGCAGCTTGGAGCTGGGAGGGCCACCTGCGGATACGCAGTATTTT. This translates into CASSLELGGPPADTQYF.

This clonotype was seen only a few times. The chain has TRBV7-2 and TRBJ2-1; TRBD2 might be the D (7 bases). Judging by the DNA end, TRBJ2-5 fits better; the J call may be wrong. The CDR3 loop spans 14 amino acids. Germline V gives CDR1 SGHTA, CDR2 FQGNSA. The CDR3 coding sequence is TGTGCCAGCAGCTTCAACGGGGGGCCAGAGACCCAGTACTTC. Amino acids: CASSFNGGPETQYF.

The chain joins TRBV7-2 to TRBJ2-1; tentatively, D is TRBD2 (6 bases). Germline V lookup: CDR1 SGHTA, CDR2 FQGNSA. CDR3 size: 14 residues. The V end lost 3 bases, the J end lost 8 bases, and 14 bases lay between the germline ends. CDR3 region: CASSFAVASDEQFF. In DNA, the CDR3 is TGTGCCAGCAGCTTTGCCGTGGCTAGCGATGAGCAGTTCTTC.

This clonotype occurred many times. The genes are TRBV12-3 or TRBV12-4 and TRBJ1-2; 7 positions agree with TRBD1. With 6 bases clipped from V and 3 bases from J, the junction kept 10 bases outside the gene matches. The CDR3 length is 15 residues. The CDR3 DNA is TGTGCCAGCAGCTCAACTCGACAGGGCGACTATGGCTACACCTTC. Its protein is CASSSTRQGDYGYTF.

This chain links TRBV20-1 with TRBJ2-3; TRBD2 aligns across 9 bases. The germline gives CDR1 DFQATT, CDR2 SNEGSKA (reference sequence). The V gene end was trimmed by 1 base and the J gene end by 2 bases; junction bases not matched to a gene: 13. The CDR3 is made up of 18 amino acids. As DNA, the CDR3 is TGCAGTGCTAGAGGGGCTAGGAAGCTAGCGGGGCACACAGATACGCAGTATTTT. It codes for CSARGARKLAGHTDTQYF.

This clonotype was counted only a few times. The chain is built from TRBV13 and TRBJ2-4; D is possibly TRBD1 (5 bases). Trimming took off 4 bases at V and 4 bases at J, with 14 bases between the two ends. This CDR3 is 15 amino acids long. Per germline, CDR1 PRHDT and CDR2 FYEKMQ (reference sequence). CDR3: CASSWGRGGKNIQYF. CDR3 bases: TGTGCCAGCAGCTGGGGAAGGGGCGGAAAAAACATTCAGTACTTC.